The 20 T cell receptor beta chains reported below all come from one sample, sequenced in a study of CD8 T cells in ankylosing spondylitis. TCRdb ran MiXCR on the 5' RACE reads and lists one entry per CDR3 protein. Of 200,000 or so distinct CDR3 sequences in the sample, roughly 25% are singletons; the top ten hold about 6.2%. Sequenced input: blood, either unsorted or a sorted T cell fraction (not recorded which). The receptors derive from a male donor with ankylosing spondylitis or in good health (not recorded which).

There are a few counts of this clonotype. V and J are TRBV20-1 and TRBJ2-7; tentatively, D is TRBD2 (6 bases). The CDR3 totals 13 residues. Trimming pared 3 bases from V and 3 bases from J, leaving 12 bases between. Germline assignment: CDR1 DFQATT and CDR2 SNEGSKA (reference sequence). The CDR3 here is CSARASAHYEQYF. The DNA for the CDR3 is TGCAGTGCTAGGGCTAGCGCCCACTACGAGCAGTACTTC.

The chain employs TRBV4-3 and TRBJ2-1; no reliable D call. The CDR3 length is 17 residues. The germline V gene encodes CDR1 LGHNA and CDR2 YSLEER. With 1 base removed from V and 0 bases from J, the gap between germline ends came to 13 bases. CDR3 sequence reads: CASSQGLGDPSYNEQFF. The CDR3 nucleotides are TGCGCCAGCAGCCAAGGTCTCGGAGATCCCTCCTACAATGAGCAGTTCTTC.

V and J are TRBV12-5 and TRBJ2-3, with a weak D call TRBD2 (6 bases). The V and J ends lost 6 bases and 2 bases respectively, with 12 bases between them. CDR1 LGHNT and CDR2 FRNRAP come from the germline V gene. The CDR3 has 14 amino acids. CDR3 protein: CASGNSGATDTQYF. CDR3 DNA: TGTGCTAGTGGGAATAGCGGCGCCACAGATACGCAGTATTTT.

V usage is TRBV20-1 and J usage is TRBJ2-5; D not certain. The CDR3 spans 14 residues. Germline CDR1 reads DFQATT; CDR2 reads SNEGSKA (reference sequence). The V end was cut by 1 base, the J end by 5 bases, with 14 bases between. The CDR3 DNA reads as TGCAGTGCTAGAGGGGATCAGCGAAGGGAGACCCAGTACTTC. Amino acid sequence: CSARGDQRRETQYF.

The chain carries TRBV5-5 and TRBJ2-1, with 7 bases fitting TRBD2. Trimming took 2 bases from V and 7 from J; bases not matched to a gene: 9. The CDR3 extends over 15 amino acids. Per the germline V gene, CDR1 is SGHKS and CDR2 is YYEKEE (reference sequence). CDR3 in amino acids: CASSLVSSGANEQFF. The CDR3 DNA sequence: TGTGCCAGCAGCTTAGTATCTAGCGGAGCTAATGAGCAGTTCTTC.

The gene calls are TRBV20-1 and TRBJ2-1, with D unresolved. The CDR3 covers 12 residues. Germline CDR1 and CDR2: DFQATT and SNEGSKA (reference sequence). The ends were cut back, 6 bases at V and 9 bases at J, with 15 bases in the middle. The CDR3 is CSAYPRALEQFF. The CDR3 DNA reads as TGCAGTGCGTATCCTCGGGCACTTGAGCAGTTCTTC.

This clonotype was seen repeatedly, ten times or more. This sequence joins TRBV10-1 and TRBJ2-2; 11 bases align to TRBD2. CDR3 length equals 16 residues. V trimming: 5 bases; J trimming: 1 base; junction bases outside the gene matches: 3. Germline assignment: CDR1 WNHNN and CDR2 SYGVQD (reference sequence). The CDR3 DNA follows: TGCGCCAGCAGTCGACTAGCGGGAAAGAACACCGGGGAGCTGTTTTTT. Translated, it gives CASSRLAGKNTGELFF.

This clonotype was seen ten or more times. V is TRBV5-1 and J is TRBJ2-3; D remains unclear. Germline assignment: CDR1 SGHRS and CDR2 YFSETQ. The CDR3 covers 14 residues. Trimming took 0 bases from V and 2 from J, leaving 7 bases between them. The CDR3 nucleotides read TGCGCCAGCAGCTTGGGAATAGCCACAGATACGCAGTATTTT. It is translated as CASSLGIATDTQYF.

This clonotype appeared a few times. The CDR3 region is CSVSSGDNQPQHF. CDR3 in DNA: TGCAGCGTTAGTTCGGGGGACAATCAGCCCCAGCATTTT. The chain uses TRBV29-1 and TRBJ1-5; maybe TRBD1 (5 bases). There are 13 residues in the CDR3. CDR1 SQVTM and CDR2 ANQGSEA come from the germline V gene. Trimming took off 5 bases at V and 3 bases at J, with 11 bases between the two ends. Full variable domain (outside the CDR3, taken from reference TRBV29-1 and TRBJ1-5): SAVISQKPSRDICQRGTSLTIQCQVDSQVTMMFWYRQQPGQSLTLIATANQGSEATYESGFVIDKFPISRPNLTFSTLTVSNMSPEDSSIYLCSVSSGDNQPQHFGDGTRLSIL.

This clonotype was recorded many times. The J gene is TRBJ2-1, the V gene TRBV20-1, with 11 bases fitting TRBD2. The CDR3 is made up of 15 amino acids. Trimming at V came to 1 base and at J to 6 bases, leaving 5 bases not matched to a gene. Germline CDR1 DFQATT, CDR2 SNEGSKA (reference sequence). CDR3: CSARATTSGSNEQFF. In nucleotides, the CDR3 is TGCAGTGCTAGAGCCACCACTAGCGGGAGCAATGAGCAGTTCTTC.

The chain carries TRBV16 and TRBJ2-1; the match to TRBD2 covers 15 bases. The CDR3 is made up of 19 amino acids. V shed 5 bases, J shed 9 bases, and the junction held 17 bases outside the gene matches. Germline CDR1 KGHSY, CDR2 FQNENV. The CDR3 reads CASSMTGTSGRYSRGEQFF. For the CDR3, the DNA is TGTGCCAGCAGCATGACCGGGACTAGCGGGAGGTACTCCCGGGGTGAGCAGTTCTTC. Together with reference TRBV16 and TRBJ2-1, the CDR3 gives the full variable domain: GEEVAQTPKHLVRGEGQKAKLYCAPIKGHSYVFWYQQVLKNEFKFLISFQNENVFDETGMPKERFSAKCLPNSPCSLEIQATKLEDSAVYFCASSMTGTSGRYSRGEQFFGPGTRLTVL.

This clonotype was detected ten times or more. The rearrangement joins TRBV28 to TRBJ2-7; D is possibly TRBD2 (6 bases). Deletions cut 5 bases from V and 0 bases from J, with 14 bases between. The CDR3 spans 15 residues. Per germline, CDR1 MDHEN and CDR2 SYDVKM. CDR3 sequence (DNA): TGTGCCAGCAGTGTAGGGGACTCGAGCTCCTACGAGCAGTACTTC. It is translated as CASSVGDSSSYEQYF.

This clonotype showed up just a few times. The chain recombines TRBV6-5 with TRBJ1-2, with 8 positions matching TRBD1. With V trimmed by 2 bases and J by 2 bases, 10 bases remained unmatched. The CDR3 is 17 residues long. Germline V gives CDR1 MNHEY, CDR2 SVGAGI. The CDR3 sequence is CASSYQLTGQGNYGYTF. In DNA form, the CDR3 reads TGTGCCAGCAGTTACCAACTAACAGGACAGGGAAACTATGGCTACACCTTC.

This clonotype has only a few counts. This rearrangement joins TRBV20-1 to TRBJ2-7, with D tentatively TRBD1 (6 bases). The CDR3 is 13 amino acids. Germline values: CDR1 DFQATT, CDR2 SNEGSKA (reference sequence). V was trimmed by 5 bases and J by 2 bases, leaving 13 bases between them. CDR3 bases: TGCAGTGCTTTAGGACAGCCTCCCTACGAGCAGTACTTC. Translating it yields CSALGQPPYEQYF.

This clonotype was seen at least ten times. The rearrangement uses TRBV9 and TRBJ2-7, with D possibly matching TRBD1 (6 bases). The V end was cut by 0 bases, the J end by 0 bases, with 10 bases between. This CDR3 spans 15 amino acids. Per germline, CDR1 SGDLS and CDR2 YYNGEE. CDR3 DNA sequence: TGTGCCAGCAGCGTAGGCAGGGGAAGCTCCTACGAGCAGTACTTC. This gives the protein CASSVGRGSSYEQYF.

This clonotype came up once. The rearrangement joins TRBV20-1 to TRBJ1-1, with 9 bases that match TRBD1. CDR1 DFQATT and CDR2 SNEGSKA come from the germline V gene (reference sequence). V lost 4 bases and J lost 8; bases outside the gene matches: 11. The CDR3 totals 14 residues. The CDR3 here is CSATWTGVSGEAFF. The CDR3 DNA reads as TGCAGTGCTACATGGACAGGGGTGAGTGGAGAAGCTTTCTTT.

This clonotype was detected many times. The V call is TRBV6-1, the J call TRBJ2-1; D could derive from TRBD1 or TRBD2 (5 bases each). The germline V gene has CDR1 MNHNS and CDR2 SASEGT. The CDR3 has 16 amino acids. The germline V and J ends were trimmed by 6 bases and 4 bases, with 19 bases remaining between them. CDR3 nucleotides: TGTGCCAGCAGCTCCGAGGGGTCAAGGTCTTACAATGAGCAGTTCTTC. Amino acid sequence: CASSSEGSRSYNEQFF.

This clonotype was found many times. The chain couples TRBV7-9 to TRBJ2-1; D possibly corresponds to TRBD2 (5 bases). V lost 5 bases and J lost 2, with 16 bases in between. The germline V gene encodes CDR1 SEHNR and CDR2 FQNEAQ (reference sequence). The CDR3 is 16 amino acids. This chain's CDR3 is CASSPIAGGTYNEQFF. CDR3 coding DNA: TGTGCCAGCAGCCCGATTGCTGGAGGTACCTACAATGAGCAGTTCTTC.

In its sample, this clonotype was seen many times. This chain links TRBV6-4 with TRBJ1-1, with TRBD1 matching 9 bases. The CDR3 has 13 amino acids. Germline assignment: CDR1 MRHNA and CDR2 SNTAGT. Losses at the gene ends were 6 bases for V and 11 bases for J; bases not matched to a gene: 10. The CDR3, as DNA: TGTGCCAGCAGCACCACAGGGGGCTATGTTGCTTTCTTT. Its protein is CASSTTGGYVAFF.

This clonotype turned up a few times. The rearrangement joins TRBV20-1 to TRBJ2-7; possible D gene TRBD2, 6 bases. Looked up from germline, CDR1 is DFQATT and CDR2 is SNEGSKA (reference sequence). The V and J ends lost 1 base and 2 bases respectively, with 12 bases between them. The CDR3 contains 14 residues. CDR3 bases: TGCAGTGCTAGAGGGTGGGCGGGAACCTACGAGCAGTACTTC. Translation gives CSARGWAGTYEQYF.